The 21 T cell receptor beta chains given below trace back to one sample, sequenced in a study of CD8+ T cells in alopecia areata. It was cDNA, reverse transcribed from extracted RNA, that served as the sequencing template. TCRdb keeps only in-frame clones here, not all; method: immunoSEQ multiplex PCR. The sample shows approximately 58,000 clones, around 44% of them seen only once. The specimen was NKG2D-low CD8+ T cells sorted from blood. The origin of the receptors is a human donor with alopecia areata.

This clone was picked up a small number of times. V and J are TRBV7-2 and TRBJ2-7; TRBD1 aligns across 9 bases. J lost 6 bases, V lost 5 bases, and 11 bases had no gene match. The CDR3 has 15 residues. Germline lookup yields CDR1 SGHTA and CDR2 FQGNSA. The CDR3 DNA is TGTGCCAGCAGCATCCCTCCGGGACAGGGTATCGAGCAGTACTTC. Its translation: CASSIPPGQGIEQYF.

The chain has TRBV27 and TRBJ1-2, with a tentative D call TRBD1 (5 bases). Germline V gene data show CDR1 as MNHEY and CDR2 as SMNVEV (reference sequence). Trimming took off 3 bases at V and 5 bases at J, with 13 bases between the two ends. The CDR3 has 14 residues. The CDR3 region has the DNA TGTGCCAGCAGTTTCAGGGAGACCGGTTATGGCTACACCTTC. Translated: CASSFRETGYGYTF.

In this sample, this clone turned up once. The J gene is TRBJ2-2, the V gene TRBV9, with no clear D. The length of the CDR3 is 14 residues. Trimming pared 4 bases from V and 6 bases from J, leaving 13 bases between. Germline values: CDR1 SGDLS, CDR2 YYNGEE. For the CDR3, the DNA is TGTGCCAGCAGCACCCTCCTCCAACCCGGGGAGCTGTTTTTT. Protein product: CASSTLLQPGELFF.

This chain links TRBV28 with TRBJ2-7, with a possible D match to TRBD1 (6 bases). Trimming took 5 bases from V and 6 from J, leaving 17 bases between them. This CDR3 region has 14 residues. Looked up from germline, CDR1 is MDHEN and CDR2 is SYDVKM. The CDR3 DNA reads TGTGCCAGCAGTCGGACAGCTTGGTCCCGCGAGCAGTACTTC. Translating gives CASSRTAWSREQYF.

The chain has TRBV2 and TRBJ1-1; 11 bases fit TRBD1. The ends lost 6 bases at V and 8 bases at J; junction bases unmatched: 5. The CDR3 loop spans 13 amino acids. The germline gives CDR1 SNHLY, CDR2 FYNNEI. CDR3 amino acids: CASRGGQGAEAFF. In nucleotides, the CDR3 is TGTGCCAGCAGAGGAGGACAGGGGGCGGAAGCTTTCTTT.

This chain joins TRBV7-9 and TRBJ2-7; 13 nucleotides match TRBD2. The CDR3 length is 15 residues. Germline CDR1 reads SEHNR; CDR2 reads FQNEAQ (reference sequence). Trimming removed 0 bases from V and 10 bases from J; junction bases left unmatched: 6. CDR3 in amino acids: CASSLAETSGGPQYF. The CDR3, as DNA: TGTGCCAGCAGCTTAGCCGAGACTAGCGGGGGGCCACAGTACTTC.

A few counts support this clone. The same CDR3 arises from other DNA sequences in this sample as well. In nucleotides, the CDR3 is TGCAGCGTTGGAGGGGGCACTGAAGCTTTCTTT. Its protein is CSVGGGTEAFF. J is TRBJ1-1 and V is TRBV29-1; perhaps TRBD1 as D (6 bases). V lost 4 bases, J lost 4 bases, and 7 bases lay in between. Germline CDR1 SQVTM, CDR2 ANQGSEA. The CDR3 runs 11 residues.

The rearrangement uses TRBV7-9 and TRBJ1-2; no definite D call. Germline CDR1 SEHNR, CDR2 FQNEAQ (reference sequence). This CDR3 contains 15 residues. Trimming cost V 5 bases and J 6 bases, with 19 bases left between them. CDR3 coding DNA: TGTGCCAGCAGCCCCCCCGGGAAGGCGGTGGATGGCTACACCTTC. Protein sequence: CASSPPGKAVDGYTF. Complete variable domain (other parts from reference TRBV7-9 and TRBJ1-2): DTGVSQNPRHKITKRGQNVTFRCDPISEHNRLYWYRQTLGQGPEFLTYFQNEAQLEKSRLLSDRFSAERPKGSFSTLEIQRTEQGDSAMYLCASSPPGKAVDGYTFGSGTRLTVV.

This sequence joins TRBV5-1 and TRBJ1-1, with TRBD1 matching over 7 bases. Trimming cost V 2 bases and J 2 bases; bases outside gene matches: 15. This CDR3 has 18 amino acids. Germline V gene sequence: CDR1 SGHRS, CDR2 YFSETQ. The CDR3 here is CASSFRQGRSGGNTEAFF. CDR3 DNA sequence: TGCGCCAGCAGCTTTAGACAGGGCAGGTCAGGAGGCAACACTGAAGCTTTCTTT.

There are a few counts of this clone. This chain uses TRBV7-9 with TRBJ2-7, with D unresolved. V gave up 6 bases and J gave up 2 bases, with 8 bases separating them. The CDR3 has 12 amino acids. CDR1 SEHNR and CDR2 FQNEAQ come from the germline V gene (reference sequence). CDR3 residues: CASSSPPYEQYF. Written as DNA, the CDR3 is TGTGCCAGCAGTTCGCCCCCCTACGAGCAGTACTTC. Filled out from reference TRBV7-9 and TRBJ2-7, the complete variable domain reads DTGVSQNPRHKITKRGQNVTFRCDPISEHNRLYWYRQTLGQGPEFLTYFQNEAQLEKSRLLSDRFSAERPKGSFSTLEIQRTEQGDSAMYLCASSSPPYEQYFGPGTRLTVT.

The chain is built from TRBV28 and TRBJ2-7, with 9 bases lining up with TRBD1. The CDR3 runs 18 residues. Germline CDR1 MDHEN, CDR2 SYDVKM. Trimming removed 5 bases from V and 5 bases from J; junction bases left unmatched: 19. The CDR3 region is CASSPTGTGHPFGNEQYF. CDR3 DNA: TGTGCCAGCAGTCCTACCGGGACAGGGCATCCCTTCGGAAACGAGCAGTACTTC.

V usage is TRBV2 and J usage is TRBJ2-3, with TRBD2 as a possible D gene (5 bases). The CDR3 length is 14 residues. Trimming shortened V by 7 bases and J by 6 bases, and 17 bases separated the two germline ends. Germline V gives CDR1 SNHLY, CDR2 FYNNEI. CDR3 loop: CASTPVRGGDTQYF. The CDR3 DNA reads TGTGCCAGCACCCCGGTTCGGGGTGGGGATACGCAGTATTTT.

Points on this clone: Other DNA sequences in the same sample also yield this CDR3. The chain employs TRBV29-1 and TRBJ2-7; D tentatively fits TRBD1 or TRBD2 (5 bases each). Germline CDR1 is SQVTM and CDR2 is ANQGSEA. The CDR3 totals 12 residues. With 6 bases removed from V and 0 bases from J, the gap between germline ends came to 9 bases. The DNA for the CDR3 is TGCAGCGTCCGGGGCAGCTCCTACGAGCAGTACTTC. Encoded protein: CSVRGSSYEQYF.

The rearrangement links TRBV9 to TRBJ1-2, with a possible D match to TRBD1 (5 bases). CDR3 length: 15 amino acids. Germline CDR1 SGDLS, CDR2 YYNGEE. V was shortened by 0 bases and J by 4 bases, with 13 bases between the two germline ends. CDR3 amino acids: CASSVAGGPGYGYTF. The CDR3 DNA reads TGTGCCAGCAGCGTAGCGGGGGGACCCGGCTATGGCTACACCTTC.

CDR3 in amino acids: CASSLTAGYGYTF. The DNA for the CDR3 is TGTGCCAGCAGCCTCACGGCAGGCTATGGCTACACCTTC. The chain recombines TRBV14 with TRBJ1-2; D is unresolved. From germline, CDR1 is SGHDN and CDR2 FVKESK. This CDR3 is 13 amino acids long. The V end was cut by 4 bases, the J end by 4 bases, with 10 bases between. The full variable domain, completed using reference TRBV14 and TRBJ1-2, is EAGVTQFPSHSVIEKGQTVTLRCDPISGHDNLYWYRRVMGKEIKFLLHFVKESKQDESGMPNNRFLAERTGGTYSTLKVQPAELEDSGVYFCASSLTAGYGYTFGSGTRLTVV.

The gene calls are TRBV29-1 and TRBJ2-1, with 7 bases aligning to TRBD1. The ends lost 2 bases at V and 4 bases at J; junction bases unmatched: 5. The CDR3 extends over 14 amino acids. CDR1 and CDR2 (germline): SQVTM, ANQGSEA. The CDR3 reads CSVESGTVYNEQFF. The CDR3, as DNA: TGCAGCGTTGAATCCGGGACAGTTTACAATGAGCAGTTCTTC.

This clone was counted a few times. The genes are TRBV11-2 and TRBJ2-1; D is perhaps TRBD1 (6 bases). Germline V gives CDR1 SGHAT, CDR2 FQNNGV. The V and J ends lost 4 bases and 9 bases respectively, with 10 bases between them. This CDR3 region has 12 residues. The CDR3 DNA reads TGTGCCAGCAGCTATTCAGGGGTTGAGCAGTTCTTC. Amino acids: CASSYSGVEQFF.

This rearrangement joins TRBV9 to TRBJ1-5, with a weak D call TRBD1 (5 bases). V was clipped by 0 bases and J by 2 bases, with 9 bases between them. CDR3 size: 15 residues. Germline loops: CDR1 SGDLS, CDR2 YYNGEE. CDR3 bases: TGTGCCAGCAGCGTAGATCCCAGGGGCAATCAGCCCCAGCATTTT. This gives the protein CASSVDPRGNQPQHF. Complete variable domain (other parts from reference TRBV9 and TRBJ1-5): DSGVTQTPKHLITATGQRVTLRCSPRSGDLSVYWYQQSLDQGLQFLIQYYNGEERAKGNILERFSAQQFPDLHSELNLSSLELGDSALYFCASSVDPRGNQPQHFGDGTRLSIL.

The chain uses TRBV10-3 and TRBJ1-2; D unresolved. V was shortened by 0 bases and J by 3 bases, with 11 bases between the two germline ends. This CDR3 is built from 15 residues. Germline V lookup: CDR1 ENHRY, CDR2 SYGVKD. CDR3 sequence: CAISESLAADYGYTF. CDR3 sequence (DNA): TGTGCCATCAGTGAGTCGTTGGCGGCCGACTATGGCTACACCTTC.

This clone occurred a few times. J is TRBJ1-2 and V is TRBV29-1; maybe TRBD1 (6 bases). Germline V lookup: CDR1 SQVTM, CDR2 ANQGSEA. CDR3 length: 15 residues. V dropped 8 bases and J dropped 0 bases, with 19 bases sitting between them. CDR3 bases: TGCAGCCTAAGCCCTCTAGGGGGTACTAACTATGGCTACACCTTC. Translation: CSLSPLGGTNYGYTF. The full variable domain, with the rest looked up from reference TRBV29-1 and TRBJ1-2, is SAVISQKPSRDICQRGTSLTIQCQVDSQVTMMFWYRQQPGQSLTLIATANQGSEATYESGFVIDKFPISRPNLTFSTLTVSNMSPEDSSIYLCSLSPLGGTNYGYTFGSGTRLTVV.

The chain couples TRBV7-9 to TRBJ2-3; D remains unclear. Trimming removed 1 base at V and 8 bases at J, with 7 bases between. CDR3 length equals 12 residues. Germline V lookup: CDR1 SEHNR, CDR2 FQNEAQ (reference sequence). In DNA, the CDR3 is TGTGCCAGCAGCTTAGGGGCCGGTACGCAGTATTTT. This encodes CASSLGAGTQYF.